The T cell receptor beta chain described here comes from a study of OX40 agonist ivuxolimab in advanced cancers. Across the study: Intravenous ivuxolimab was administered to patients every 2 weeks at 0.01 to 10 mg/kg. Whole-study findings and limits: The average count of expanded clones was higher among CD8+ T cells than among CD4+. Doses of 0.1 to 3.0 mg/kg were accompanied by clonal expansion of CD4+ and CD8+ blood T cells by week 6.

The ends were cut back, 7 bases at V and 5 bases at J, with 13 bases in the middle. Per the germline V gene, CDR1 is SGHKS and CDR2 is YYEKEE (reference sequence). This CDR3 contains 13 residues. Concerning this clone: Its cognate antigen is unknown.

TCRdb's table, derived via immunoSEQ multiplex PCR, lists solely in-frame clones and lacks some. The data hold about 64,000 clones, with approximately 90% observed a single time. Baseline was the first blood sampling point, followed by cycle 4 day 1 and cycle 7 day 1. This receptor was identified in an adult with an advanced solid tumor such as melanoma, head and neck, liver or kidney cancer. V is TRBV5-5 and J is TRBJ1-5; possibly TRBD1 for D (5 bases). The input for sequencing was CD4+ or CD8+ T cells sorted from blood, taken in a trial of the OX40 agonist ivuxolimab. CDR3: CASSPWGDQPQHF. CDR3 DNA sequence: TGTGCCAGCTCCCCGTGGGGGGATCAGCCCCAGCATTTT. The full variable domain, in which reference TRBV5-5 and TRBJ1-5 provide the parts outside the CDR3, is DAGVTQSPTHLIKTRGQQVTLRCSPISGHKSVSWYQQVLGQGPQFIFQYYEKEERGRGNFPDRFSARQFPNYSSELNVNALLLGDSALYLCASSPWGDQPQHFGDGTRLSIL.